The present T cell receptor (beta chain) was sequenced within a study of glioma-infiltrating T cells. Amplification of TCR alpha and beta CDR3 regions from RNA used iRepertoire nested multiplex PCR. Via MiXCR, TCRdb re-called the multiplex PCR reads, giving one row per CDR3 protein. This table holds about 140,000 distinct CDR3 sequences, about 39% found once. V gave up 6 bases and J gave up 7 bases, with 19 bases separating them. Germline values: CDR1 MNHEY, CDR2 SMNVEV (reference sequence). The CDR3 is made up of 14 amino acids. Sequences were obtained from glioma tissue, nonneoplastic brain tissue, or PBMCs (not recorded which). This sequence joins TRBV27 and TRBJ2-7; D gene ambiguous. The clonotype was recovered from a human donor with low-grade glioma or glioblastoma, undergoing nonglioma brain surgery, or in good health (not recorded which). Here the CDR3 DNA reads TGTGCCAGCAGGCCCAGTCGCTCCTTGGGTGAGCAGTACTTC. Translating gives CASRPSRSLGEQYF.